Shown below are 8 T cell receptor beta chains from a single sample sequenced in a study of blood T cells in healthy people across ages. Then a second PCR, running about 7 to 11 cycles, was carried out with a sample-barcoded 5' primer and a J-beta primer mix. MiXCR, run by TCRdb on the 5' RACE reads, gives a single entry per CDR3 protein. The sample carries approximately 1.5 million distinct CDR3 sequences, approximately 42% recorded once. Sequencing was performed on blood. These receptors were obtained from a woman between 18 and 29 years old in good health.

J is TRBJ2-5 and V is TRBV7-2; no definite D call. This CDR3 has 14 residues. In germline, CDR1 is SGHTA, CDR2 FQGNSA. The germline V and J ends were trimmed by 3 bases and 2 bases, with 10 bases remaining between them. CDR3 sequence reads: CASSFMLIQETQYF. The DNA for the CDR3 is TGTGCCAGCAGCTTCATGCTCATTCAAGAGACCCAGTACTTC.

Worth noting for this clonotype: Mismatch with germline at one junction end may stem from a read error. The CDR3 region is CSTSIQIGREAFF. The CDR3 DNA is TGCAGTACTAGCATTCAGATTGGGCGTGAAGCTTTCTTT. The chain joins TRBV20-1 to TRBJ1-1, with D unclear. Germline V gene lookup returns CDR1 DFQATT and CDR2 SNEGSKA (reference sequence). CDR3 length: 13 amino acids.

CDR3 DNA sequence: TGCAGTGCTAGAGTAGGGGCAACCTACAATGAGCAGTTCTTC. Protein product: CSARVGATYNEQFF. The chain employs TRBV20-1 and TRBJ2-1; possibly TRBD1 for D (5 bases). The CDR3 length is 14 residues. CDR1 DFQATT and CDR2 SNEGSKA come from the germline V gene (reference sequence). V shed 1 base and J shed 2 bases, with 9 bases lying between them.

This clonotype was picked up a small number of times. V gene TRBV27 combines with J gene TRBJ1-2, with 8 positions matching TRBD1. This CDR3 is 16 amino acids long. CDR1 and CDR2 from the germline V gene are MNHEY and SMNVEV (reference sequence). V was clipped by 5 bases and J by 2 bases; unmatched bases: 10. DNA of the CDR3: TGTGCCAGCAGTCCAAGGTGGACAGGGTCCAACTATGGCTACACCTTC. The encoded protein is CASSPRWTGSNYGYTF.

J is TRBJ2-7 and V is TRBV27; the D gene could be TRBD1 or TRBD2 (5 bases each). Germline CDR1 MNHEY, CDR2 SMNVEV (reference sequence). V was trimmed by 2 bases and J by 3 bases, leaving 14 bases between them. CDR3 length: 15 amino acids. In DNA, the CDR3 is TGTGCCAGCAGTTTAGGGGACGCGGCTTTCTACGAGCAGTACTTC. Translated: CASSLGDAAFYEQYF.

In this sample, this clonotype turned up once. V is TRBV7-9 and J is TRBJ1-4; no reliable D call. The CDR3 is 15 residues long. Germline values: CDR1 SEHNR, CDR2 FQNEAQ (reference sequence). The ends were cut back, 4 bases at V and 1 base at J, with 10 bases in the middle. The CDR3 reads CASSSPWGTNEKLFF. CDR3 nucleotide sequence: TGTGCCAGCAGCTCCCCCTGGGGAACTAATGAAAAACTGTTTTTT. Based on the CDR3 plus reference TRBV7-9 and TRBJ1-4, the full variable domain is DTGVSQNPRHKITKRGQNVTFRCDPISEHNRLYWYRQTLGQGPEFLTYFQNEAQLEKSRLLSDRFSAERPKGSFSTLEIQRTEQGDSAMYLCASSSPWGTNEKLFFGSGTQLSVL.

This clonotype was picked up a small number of times. The V call is TRBV4-2, the J call TRBJ2-1, with 8 bases lining up with TRBD2. CDR1 LGHNA and CDR2 YNFKEQ come from the germline V gene. V lost 1 base and J lost 2; bases outside the gene matches: 10. The CDR3 is 18 residues long. CDR3 nucleotides: TGTGCCAGCAGCCAAGTTATGGAAGCGGGAGACACCTACAATGAGCAGTTCTTC. It is translated as CASSQVMEAGDTYNEQFF.

This clonotype was counted only a few times. The chain uses TRBV5-1 and TRBJ2-4; no firm D call. This CDR3 has 11 residues. Germline lookup yields CDR1 SGHRS and CDR2 YFSETQ. V was cut by 9 bases and J by 10 bases, with 14 bases left in between. This chain's CDR3 is CANEMVSIQYF. In nucleotides, the CDR3 is TGCGCCAACGAGATGGTCTCAATTCAGTACTTC.